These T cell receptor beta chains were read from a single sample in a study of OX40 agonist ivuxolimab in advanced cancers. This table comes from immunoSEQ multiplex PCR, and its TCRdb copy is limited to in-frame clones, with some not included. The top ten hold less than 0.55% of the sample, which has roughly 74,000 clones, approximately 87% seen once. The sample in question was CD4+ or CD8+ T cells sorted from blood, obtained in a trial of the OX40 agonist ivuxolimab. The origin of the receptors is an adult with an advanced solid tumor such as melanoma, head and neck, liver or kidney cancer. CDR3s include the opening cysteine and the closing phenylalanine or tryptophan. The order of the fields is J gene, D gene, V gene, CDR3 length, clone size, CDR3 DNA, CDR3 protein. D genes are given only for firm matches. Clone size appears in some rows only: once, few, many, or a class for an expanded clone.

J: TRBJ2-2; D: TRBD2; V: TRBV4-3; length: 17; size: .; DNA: TGCGCCAGCAGCCAAGAAGGCCTAGCGGGGGGTACCGGGGAGCTGTTTTTT; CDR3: CASSQEGLAGGTGELFF
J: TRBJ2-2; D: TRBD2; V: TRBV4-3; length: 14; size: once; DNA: TGCGCCAGCAAATCCTTAGCGGGCACCGGGGAGCTGTTTTTT; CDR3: CASKSLAGTGELFF
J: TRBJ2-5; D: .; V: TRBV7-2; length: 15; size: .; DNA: TGTGCCAGCAGTGCCTCGGGGGTAAGAGGAGAGACCCAGTACTTC; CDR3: CASSASGVRGETQYF
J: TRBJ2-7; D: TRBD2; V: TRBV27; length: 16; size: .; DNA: TGTGCCAGCAGTTTAGCCAGCGGGACTAGCGGCTACGAGCAGTACTTC; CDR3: CASSLASGTSGYEQYF
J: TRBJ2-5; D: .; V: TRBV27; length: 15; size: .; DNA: TGTGCCAGCAGACCCGGGGTAGGGAGAGGGGAGACCCAGTACTTC; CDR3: CASRPGVGRGETQYF
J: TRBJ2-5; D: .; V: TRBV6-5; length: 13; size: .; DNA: TGTGCCAGCAGGCGAATGGGTCAAGAGACCCAGTACTTC; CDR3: CASRRMGQETQYF
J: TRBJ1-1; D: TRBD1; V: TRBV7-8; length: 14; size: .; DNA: TGTGCCAGCAGCTTAAGGGACAGGGACCCTGAAGCTTTCTTT; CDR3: CASSLRDRDPEAFF
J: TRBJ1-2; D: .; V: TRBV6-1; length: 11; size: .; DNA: TGTGCCAGCAGTGCGTACAACGGCTACACCTTC; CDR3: CASSAYNGYTF
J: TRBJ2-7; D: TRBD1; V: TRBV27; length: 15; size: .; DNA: TGTGCCAGCAGTTTAAGGCCAGGGGGAAATTACGAGCAGTACTTC; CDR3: CASSLRPGGNYEQYF
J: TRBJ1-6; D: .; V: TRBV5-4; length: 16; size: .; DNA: TGTGCCAGCAGCTTGGACCGCAGGGGCGGCAATTCACCCCTCCACTTT; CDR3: CASSLDRRGGNSPLHF
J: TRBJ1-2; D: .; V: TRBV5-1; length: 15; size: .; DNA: TGCGCCAGCAGCCAATTGACGGGTTCGACCTATGGCTACACCTTC; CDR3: CASSQLTGSTYGYTF
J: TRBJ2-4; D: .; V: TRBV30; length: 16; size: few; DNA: TGTGCCTGGAGTGTAGAGGCCAGGGGCTCCAAAAACATTCAGTACTTC; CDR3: CAWSVEARGSKNIQYF
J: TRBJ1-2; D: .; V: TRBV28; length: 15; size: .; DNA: TGTGCCAGCAGTCCCGGGACCAGGAGCTTTAAGGGCTACACCTTC; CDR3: CASSPGTRSFKGYTF
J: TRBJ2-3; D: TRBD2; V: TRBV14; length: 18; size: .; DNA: TGTGCCAGCAGTATGCCGGGACTAGCGGGGGGGCCCGCAGATACGCAGTATTTT; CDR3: CASSMPGLAGGPADTQYF
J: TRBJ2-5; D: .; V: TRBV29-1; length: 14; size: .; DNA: TGCAGCGTTGAAGAGGGCAGGGGCCAAGAGACCCAGTACTTC; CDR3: CSVEEGRGQETQYF
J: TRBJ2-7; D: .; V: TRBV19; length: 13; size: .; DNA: TGTGCCAGTAGGGTCCAAGGGGGGTACGAGCAGTACTTC; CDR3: CASRVQGGYEQYF
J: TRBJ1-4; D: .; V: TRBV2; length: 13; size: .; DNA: TGTGCCAGCACCCCCCAAAATGGGGAAAAACTGTTTTTT; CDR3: CASTPQNGEKLFF
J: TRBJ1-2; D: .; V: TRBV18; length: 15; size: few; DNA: TGTGCCAGCTCACGCCCCTCGGGGGCCGATTATGGCTACACCTTC; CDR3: CASSRPSGADYGYTF
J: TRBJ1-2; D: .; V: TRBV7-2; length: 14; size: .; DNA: TGTGCCAGCAGCTTAATGCGGAGGGAGGGAGGCTACACCTTC; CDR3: CASSLMRREGGYTF
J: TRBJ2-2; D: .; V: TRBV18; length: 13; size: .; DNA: TGTGCCAGCTCACTTGGGGGCACCGGGGAGCTGTTTTTT; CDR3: CASSLGGTGELFF
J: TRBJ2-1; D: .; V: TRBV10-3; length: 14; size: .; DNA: TGTGCCATCAGTGTGAGGGGGGGCGGTAATGAGCAGTTCTTC; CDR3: CAISVRGGGNEQFF
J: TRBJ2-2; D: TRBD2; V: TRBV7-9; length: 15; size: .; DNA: TGTGCCAGCAGCGTCAGCGGGAGCGGGGGCGGGGAGCTGTTTTTT; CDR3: CASSVSGSGGGELFF
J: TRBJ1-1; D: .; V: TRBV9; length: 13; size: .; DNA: TGTGCCAGCAGCGTAGTAACGGACACTGAAGCTTTCTTT; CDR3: CASSVVTDTEAFF
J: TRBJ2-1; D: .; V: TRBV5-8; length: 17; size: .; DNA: TGTGCCAGCAGTGACAGGCAGTATTGGGGCTCCTACAATGAGCAGTTCTTC; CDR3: CASSDRQYWGSYNEQFF
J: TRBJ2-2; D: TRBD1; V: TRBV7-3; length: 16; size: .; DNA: TGTGCCAGCAGCCGCGAGGGACAGGGACACACCGGGGAGCTGTTTTTT; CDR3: CASSREGQGHTGELFF
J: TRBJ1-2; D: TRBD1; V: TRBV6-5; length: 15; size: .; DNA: TGTGCCAGCAGTTCCCCGGGACAGGGTCCCTCTGGCTACACCTTC; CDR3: CASSSPGQGPSGYTF
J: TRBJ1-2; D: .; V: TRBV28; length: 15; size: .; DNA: TGTGCCAGCAGTTTGTCGGGGGAAACTAACTATGGCTACACCTTC; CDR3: CASSLSGETNYGYTF
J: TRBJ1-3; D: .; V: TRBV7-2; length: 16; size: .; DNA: TGTGCCAGCAGCCCTCGTCGTGTGGACTCTGGAAACACCATATATTTT; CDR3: CASSPRRVDSGNTIYF
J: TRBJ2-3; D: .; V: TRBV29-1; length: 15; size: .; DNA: TGCAGCGGTCGGCCGGGACACCTCAGCACAGATACGCAGTATTTT; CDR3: CSGRPGHLSTDTQYF
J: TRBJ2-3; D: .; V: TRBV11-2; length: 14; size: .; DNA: TGTGCCAGCTCCCCCGCAGTGCAATCAGATACGCAGTATTTT; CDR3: CASSPAVQSDTQYF
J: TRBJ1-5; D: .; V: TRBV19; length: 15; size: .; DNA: TGTGCCAGTAGTCCCCTCCAGGGTAGCAATCAGCCCCAGCATTTT; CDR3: CASSPLQGSNQPQHF
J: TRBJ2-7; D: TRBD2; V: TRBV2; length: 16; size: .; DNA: TGTGCCAGCAGTGAATCTTATGGCGGGGGGTCTTACGAGCAGTACTTC; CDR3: CASSESYGGGSYEQYF
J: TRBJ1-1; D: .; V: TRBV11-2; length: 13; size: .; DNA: TGTGCCAGCAGCTTAGCGCGGGTAGGGGAAGCTTTCTTT; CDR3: CASSLARVGEAFF
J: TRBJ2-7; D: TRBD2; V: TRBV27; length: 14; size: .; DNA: TGTGCCAGCAGTTTCAGGGAGGGTGGCTACGAGCAGTACTTC; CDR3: CASSFREGGYEQYF
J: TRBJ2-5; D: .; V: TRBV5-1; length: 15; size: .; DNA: TGCGCCAGCTCAGAGGCTCGGGGTCTCCAAGAGACCCAGTACTTC; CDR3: CASSEARGLQETQYF
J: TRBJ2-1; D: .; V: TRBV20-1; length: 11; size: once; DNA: TGCAGTGCCCGCCCCAACAATGAGCAGTTCTTC; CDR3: CSARPNNEQFF
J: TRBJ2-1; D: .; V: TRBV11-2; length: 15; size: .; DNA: TGTGCCAGCAGCTTAGGCCCAGGGAACTACAATGAGCAGTTCTTC; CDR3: CASSLGPGNYNEQFF
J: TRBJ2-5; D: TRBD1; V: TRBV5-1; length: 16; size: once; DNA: TGCGCCAGCAGCGAGGTAGGGGGCCGTTTCCCAGAGACCCAGTACTTC; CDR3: CASSEVGGRFPETQYF
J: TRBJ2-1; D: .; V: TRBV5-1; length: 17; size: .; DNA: TGCGCCAGCAGCTTGTCGGTAGGCGCGGGTAAAGTCAATGAGCAGTTCTTC; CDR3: CASSLSVGAGKVNEQFF
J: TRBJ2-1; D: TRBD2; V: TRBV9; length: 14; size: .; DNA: TGTGCCAGCAGCAGACTGACTAGCGACGATGAGCAGTTCTTC; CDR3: CASSRLTSDDEQFF
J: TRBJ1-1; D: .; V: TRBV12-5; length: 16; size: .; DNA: TGTGCTAGTGGTTTGGTAAGAGGGATGGGGAACACTGAAGCTTTCTTT; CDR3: CASGLVRGMGNTEAFF
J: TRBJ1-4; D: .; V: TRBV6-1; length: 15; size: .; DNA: TGTGCCAGCAGCCAATTAGGGGGATTTAATGAAAAACTGTTTTTT; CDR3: CASSQLGGFNEKLFF
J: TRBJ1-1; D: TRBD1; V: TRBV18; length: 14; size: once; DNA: TGTGCCAGCTCGTGGGACAGTAAAAACACTGAAGCTTTCTTT; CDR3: CASSWDSKNTEAFF
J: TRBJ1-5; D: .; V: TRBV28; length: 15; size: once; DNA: TGTGCCAGCCTGGGGGTTTGGGGGGTTTTGCAGCCCCAGCATTTT; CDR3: CASLGVWGVLQPQHF
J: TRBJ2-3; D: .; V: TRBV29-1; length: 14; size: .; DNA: TGCAGCGTTGGGGAGGGGGCCCCAACAGATACGCAGTATTTT; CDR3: CSVGEGAPTDTQYF
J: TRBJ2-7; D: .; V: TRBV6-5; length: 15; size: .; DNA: TGTGCCAGCAGCCAGAATACAGGTGCCACCTACGAGCAGTACTTC; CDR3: CASSQNTGATYEQYF
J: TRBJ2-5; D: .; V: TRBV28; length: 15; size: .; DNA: TGTGCCAGCAGTGACCCAGGGATGGGGCAAGAGACCCAGTACTTC; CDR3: CASSDPGMGQETQYF
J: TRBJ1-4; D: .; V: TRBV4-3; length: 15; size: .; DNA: TGCGCCAGCAGCCAAGATTTCGACAAGGGTGAAAAACTGTTTTTT; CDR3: CASSQDFDKGEKLFF
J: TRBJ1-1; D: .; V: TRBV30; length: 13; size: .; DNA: TGTGCCTGGAGGGAAGGAGGGAACACTGAAGCTTTCTTT; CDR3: CAWREGGNTEAFF
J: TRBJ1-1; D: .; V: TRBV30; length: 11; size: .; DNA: TGTGCCTGTTCCCCGGCCACTGAAGCTTTCTTT; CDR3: CACSPATEAFF
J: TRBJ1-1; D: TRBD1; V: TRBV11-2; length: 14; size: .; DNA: TGTGCCAGCAGCTTTACTGCACAGGGGGCTGAAGCTTTCTTT; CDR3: CASSFTAQGAEAFF
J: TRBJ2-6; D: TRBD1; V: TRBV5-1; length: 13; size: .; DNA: TGCGCCAGCAGCCCGACAGGGCAGGTCGTCCTGACTTTC; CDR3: CASSPTGQVVLTF